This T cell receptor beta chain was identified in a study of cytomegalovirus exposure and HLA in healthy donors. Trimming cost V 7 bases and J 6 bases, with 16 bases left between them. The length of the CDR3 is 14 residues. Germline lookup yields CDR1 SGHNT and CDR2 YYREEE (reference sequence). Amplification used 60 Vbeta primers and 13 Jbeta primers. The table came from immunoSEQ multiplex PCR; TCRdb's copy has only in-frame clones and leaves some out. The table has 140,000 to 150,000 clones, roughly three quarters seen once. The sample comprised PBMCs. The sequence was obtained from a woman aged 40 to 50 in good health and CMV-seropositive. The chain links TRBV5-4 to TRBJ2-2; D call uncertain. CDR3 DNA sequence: TGTGCCAGCGGGTCCGGGTCCAACCCCGGGGAGCTGTTTTTT. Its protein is CASGSGSNPGELFF.